The following is a T cell receptor beta chain sequence with its context. Its target is not known. Time point in this sample: newly diagnosed GD, antithyroid drugs for less than 3 months. With RNA extracted from PBMCs as input, the TCR library was made. CDR3 regions were amplified by Arm-PCR using iRepertoire HTBI primers to build TCR beta libraries. In the authors' methods: Samples jointly harbored roughly 62 TRBV and over 13 TRBJ segments. MiXCR was run by TCRdb on the multiplex PCR reads, yielding one entry per CDR3 protein. TCRdb, rather than the study authors, made the V and J calls. The sample carries about 470,000 distinct CDR3 sequences, more than 12% recorded once. V was clipped by 1 base and J by 4 bases; unmatched bases: 9. Germline CDR1 reads SGHTA; CDR2 reads FQGNSA. The CDR3 contains 16 residues. The sample comes from a study of regulatory T cells in long-lasting Graves disease. Findings of the study overall: TRBV28 was favored in persistent disease, as were TRBJ1-2 and TRBJ2-5.

A further study also used this sample, focusing on T cells in Graves' hyperthyroidism and ophthalmopathy.

The gene calls are TRBV7-2 and TRBJ1-2; 7 bases match TRBD1. This specimen consisted of peripheral blood mononuclear cells (PBMCs), obtained at new diagnosis, from a patient treated with antithyroid drugs. The clonotype was recovered from a woman aged 30 to 39 with Graves disease. The CDR3 region is CASSLGFAGGAYGYTF. Here the CDR3 DNA reads TGTGCCAGCAGCTTAGGGTTTGCAGGGGGGGCCTATGGCTACACCTTC.